The clone carrying this T cell receptor (beta chain) has a count of ten or more. The target antigen is unknown. Original data processing: The study built a papillary thyroid cancer distant-metastasis classifier from CDR3 differences across clinicopathological groups. TCRdb redid the clone calls on the PCR reads using MiXCR. These V and J calls are TCRdb output, not the study's own analysis. The sample contains 15,000 to 20,000 clones, 15% to 17% of which appear only once. The source of the sample is a study of metastatic and nonmetastatic thyroid tumors. Study as a whole: Repertoire comparison spanned blood and tumor or nodule tissue of malignant and benign thyroid patients.

Until they underwent thyroid surgery, no patient had received any treatment. Study-level findings and limits: Reports indicated that malignant thyroid tumors showed significantly higher TCR beta diversity than benign nodules did, in blood and tumor.

The V and J ends lost 8 bases and 4 bases, in that order; junction bases with no gene match: 7. Germline V lookup: CDR1 SNHLY, CDR2 FYNNEI. The CDR3 contains 14 residues. The sequencing input was blood. The receptor comes from a female donor with papillary thyroid cancer or a benign thyroid nodule (not recorded which). Some clones in this sample may be carry-over from other donors' samples. This chain links TRBV2 with TRBJ2-3; 9 bases are shared with TRBD2. CDR3 nucleotides: TGTGCCAGCGAAGCGGGGGGTAACGCAGATACGCAGTATTTT. Protein: CASEAGGNADTQYF.